The next 20 T cell receptor beta chains were all read from a single sample in a study of T-cell reconstitution after alpha-beta-depleted transplantation in children. A TCRbeta library incorporating unique molecular identifiers was prepared. TCRdb itself ran the PCR reads through MiXCR, one entry per CDR3 protein. This sample has about 640,000 distinct CDR3 sequences; approximately 16% occur once, and the top ten carry under 1.2%. Sequenced here: PBMCs from the stem cell graft donor, sampled from the stem cell graft. The receptors were gathered from a human donor who donated a stem cell graft to a child with acute myeloid leukemia.

This clonotype was seen many times. The chain recombines TRBV20-1 with TRBJ1-1, with a weak D call TRBD1 (6 bases). The CDR3 has 12 residues. Germline CDR1 is DFQATT and CDR2 is SNEGSKA (reference sequence). With 6 bases removed from V and 7 bases from J, the gap between germline ends came to 15 bases. The DNA of the CDR3 is TGCAGTGCCACCGAGCAGGGGATTGAAGCTTTCTTT. Its protein is CSATEQGIEAFF.

This clonotype appeared many times. V is TRBV7-3 and J is TRBJ2-2, with D possibly being TRBD1 (5 bases). The CDR3 length is 13 residues. The germline V gene encodes CDR1 SGHTA and CDR2 FQGTGA. V gave up 5 bases and J gave up 4 bases, with 8 bases separating them. The CDR3 DNA follows: TGTGCCAGCAGCCGACAGAGCACCGGGGAGCTGTTTTTT. This sequence encodes CASSRQSTGELFF.

The chain recombines TRBV12-5 with TRBJ2-1; no reliable D call. Trimming cost V 0 bases and J 8 bases, with 5 bases left between them. The germline V gene encodes CDR1 LGHNT and CDR2 FRNRAP. The CDR3 has 12 residues. CDR3 DNA: TGTGCTAGTGGTTTGGTACAGTATGAGCAGTTCTTC. Protein product: CASGLVQYEQFF.

This clonotype was seen a handful of times. V is TRBV9 and J is TRBJ2-1, with D hard to call. Germline V lookup: CDR1 SGDLS, CDR2 YYNGEE. The CDR3 sequence is 16 residues long. Trimming cost V 0 bases and J 3 bases, with 13 bases left between them. The CDR3 coding sequence is TGTGCCAGCAGCGTAGGCAGTGCCTATCTCTACAATGAGCAGTTCTTC. Encoded protein: CASSVGSAYLYNEQFF.

This clonotype was seen a few times. The chain links TRBV4-1 to TRBJ2-5, with D perhaps TRBD1 or TRBD2 (5 bases each). V was shortened by 0 bases and J by 5 bases, with 10 bases between the two germline ends. Germline loops: CDR1 MGHRA, CDR2 YSYEKL. The CDR3 spans 14 residues. This CDR3 reads CASSQDWGTETQYF. Here the CDR3 DNA reads TGCGCCAGCAGCCAAGATTGGGGGACGGAGACCCAGTACTTC.

The chain carries TRBV7-9 and TRBJ1-6; weak D call: TRBD1 (6 bases). Trimming left V 2 bases short and J 9 bases short, with 14 bases between. CDR1 SEHNR and CDR2 FQNEAQ come from the germline V gene (reference sequence). The CDR3 has 15 amino acids. CDR3 loop: CASSLSSQGGSPLHF. CDR3 DNA sequence: TGTGCCAGCAGCTTATCATCACAGGGTGGTTCACCCCTCCACTTT.

The chain joins TRBV12-3 or TRBV12-4 to TRBJ1-1; D not certain. The germline V and J ends were trimmed by 3 bases and 6 bases, with 11 bases remaining between them. The CDR3 length is 13 residues. CDR3 nucleotides: TGTGCCAGCAGTTTGGGCAGGTCTTCTGAAGCTTTCTTT. Its protein product is CASSLGRSSEAFF.

This clonotype was recorded many times. This sequence joins TRBV20-1 and TRBJ1-2, with a weak D call TRBD1 (5 bases). CDR3 length: 14 residues. V lost 2 bases, J lost 8 bases, and 18 bases lay in between. Germline V lookup: CDR1 DFQATT, CDR2 SNEGSKA (reference sequence). This chain's CDR3 is CSARLRASQGGYTF. The CDR3 region has the DNA TGCAGTGCTAGACTCAGGGCCTCCCAGGGAGGCTACACCTTC.

This clonotype was counted only a few times. The genes are TRBV6-1 and TRBJ2-1; D tentatively reads TRBD1 or TRBD2 (5 bases each). This CDR3 spans 13 amino acids. Germline assignment: CDR1 MNHNS and CDR2 SASEGT. Trimming stripped 6 bases from V and 5 bases from J, with 11 bases between. This chain's CDR3 is CASRGPGNNEQFF. The CDR3 DNA reads as TGTGCCAGCAGGGGACCGGGGAACAATGAGCAGTTCTTC.

The chain has TRBV20-1 and TRBJ1-2; D gene ambiguous. Germline-derived CDR1 and CDR2 are DFQATT and SNEGSKA (reference sequence). The CDR3 is made up of 13 amino acids. The CDR3 reads CSPLTPGNYGYTF. Written as DNA, the CDR3 is TGCAGCCCGTTAACCCCGGGTAACTATGGCTACACCTTC.

The chain combines TRBV19 with TRBJ2-7, with unresolved D. The CDR3 runs to 11 residues. Per germline, CDR1 LNHDA and CDR2 SQIVND (reference sequence). V was cut by 6 bases and J by 6 bases, with 9 bases left in between. CDR3 in amino acids: CASRGISEQYF. The CDR3 DNA follows: TGTGCCAGTAGGGGGATCAGCGAGCAGTACTTC.

This clonotype was picked up many times. The chain joins TRBV20-1 to TRBJ1-1, with 7 positions matching TRBD1. This CDR3 contains 14 residues. Trimming took 6 bases from V and 0 from J; bases not matched to a gene: 7. In germline, CDR1 is DFQATT, CDR2 SNEGSKA (reference sequence). Here the CDR3 DNA reads TGCAGTGCCCGGGACAGCCAAATGAACACTGAAGCTTTCTTT. Translating gives CSARDSQMNTEAFF.

This clonotype was counted many times. This chain connects TRBV20-1 to TRBJ1-5; 7 bases match TRBD1. Germline CDR1 reads DFQATT; CDR2 reads SNEGSKA (reference sequence). Trimming cost V 2 bases and J 2 bases; bases outside gene matches: 9. CDR3 length: 16 amino acids. The CDR3 DNA reads TGCAGTGCTAGAACAATCGAGGGGGCCGGCAATCAGCCCCAGCATTTT. This encodes CSARTIEGAGNQPQHF.

This clonotype was recorded at least ten times. The chain joins TRBV29-1 to TRBJ2-1; no reliable D call. This CDR3 has 13 amino acids. Germline CDR1 and CDR2: SQVTM and ANQGSEA. Trimming pared 1 base from V and 5 bases from J, leaving 9 bases between. CDR3: CSVEGAPNNEQFF. CDR3 nucleotides: TGCAGCGTTGAAGGGGCTCCTAACAATGAGCAGTTCTTC.

This clonotype was seen more than once but under ten times. CDR3 in amino acids: CASSPSGGAQKTQYF. In DNA form, the CDR3 reads TGTGCCAGCAGCCCTAGCGGGGGGGCTCAAAAGACCCAGTACTTC. The rearrangement uses TRBV7-2 and TRBJ2-5, with 12 bases that match TRBD2. The CDR3 spans 15 residues. V shed 5 bases and J 6 bases; nucleotides not matched to a gene: 7. The germline gives CDR1 SGHTA, CDR2 FQGNSA.

In this sample, this clonotype turned up many times. This chain connects TRBV1 to TRBJ2-7; whether TRBD1, the table's D call, matches the DNA was not checked. TRBV1 is noted as a pseudogene. The CDR3 is 15 amino acids. The CDR3 reads CTSSQGTGVSYEQYF. Here the CDR3 DNA reads TGCACCAGCAGCCAAGGGACAGGGGTCTCCTACGAGCAGTACTTC.

The gene calls are TRBV18 and TRBJ2-7; 7 bases align to TRBD1. Germline assignment: CDR1 KGHSH and CDR2 LQKENI. V lost 2 bases to trimming and J lost 2 bases; unmatched junction nucleotides: 6. CDR3 length: 15 amino acids. The CDR3 bases are TGTGCCAGCTCACCAGGCAGGGGGTTACCCTACGAGCAGTACGTC. As protein: CASSPGRGLPYEQYV.

V is TRBV28 and J is TRBJ1-1, with D hard to call. This CDR3 has 12 amino acids. Germline CDR1 is MDHEN and CDR2 is SYDVKM. The germline V and J ends were trimmed by 4 bases and 8 bases, with 11 bases remaining between them. CDR3 sequence (DNA): TGTGCCAGCAGTTCCCTCCCGGGGGAAGCTTTCTTT. It yields the protein CASSSLPGEAFF.

The chain uses TRBV7-9 and TRBJ2-7, with 9 bases fitting TRBD2. J lost 5 bases, V lost 5 bases, and 4 bases had no gene match. Germline CDR1 is SEHNR and CDR2 is FQNEAQ (reference sequence). The CDR3 consists of 13 residues. Here the CDR3 reads CASSPRTSDEQYV. The CDR3 nucleotides are TGTGCCAGCAGCCCCCGGACTAGCGACGAGCAGTACGTC.

The J gene is TRBJ2-1, the V gene TRBV7-9; D might be TRBD1 (5 bases). CDR1 and CDR2 (germline): SEHNR, FQNEAQ (reference sequence). The CDR3 totals 15 residues. Deletions cut 2 bases from V and 2 bases from J, with 10 bases between. The CDR3 DNA follows: TGTGCCAGCAGCTTAAGCAGGGTCACCTACAATGAGCAGTTCTTC. Translating gives CASSLSRVTYNEQFF.